A selection of T cell receptor beta chains follows, all from one sample in a study of blood T cell repertoires in COVID-19. Produced via immunoSEQ multiplex PCR; TCRdb's table is partial and in-frame only. The data show 300,000 to 450,000 clones, 87% seen once. The material sequenced was peripheral blood. The origin of the receptors is a woman in her fifties or sixties with COVID-19, enrolled during active disease. Each CDR3 is given with its conserved first and last residue. A D gene is named only where the DNA matches it firmly. Only some rows state a clone size, as once, few, many or a class for expanded clones.

cdr3_aa cdr3_nt d_call v_call cdr3_length j_call clone_size
CASSLYSQNTGELFF TGTGCCAGCAGCCTGTACAGTCAGAACACCGGGGAGCTGTTTTTT - TRBV7-8 15 TRBJ2-2 once
CAWSVQINEKLFF TGTGCCTGGAGTGTACAGATTAATGAAAAACTGTTTTTT - TRBV30 13 TRBJ1-4 few
CASSEGGQGALYGYTF TGTGCCAGCAGTGAGGGCGGACAGGGGGCTCTCTATGGCTACACCTTC TRBD1 TRBV2 16 TRBJ1-2 -
CASSYGGGVTEAFF TGTGCCAGCAGCTACGGAGGGGGCGTCACTGAAGCTTTCTTT TRBD1 TRBV7-9 14 TRBJ1-1 -
CASSPLETNTYEQYF TGTGCCAGCTCACCACTTGAAACGAACACCTACGAGCAGTACTTC - TRBV18 15 TRBJ2-7 few
CASSYDGSRRGYEQYF TGTGCCAGCAGTTACGACGGGTCGAGGAGGGGCTACGAGCAGTACTTC - TRBV6-5 16 TRBJ2-7 -
CASSQLRQSSSYNEQFF TGTGCCAGCAGCCAACTAAGACAGTCCAGCTCCTACAATGAGCAGTTCTTC - TRBV3-1/TRBV3-2 17 TRBJ2-1 -
CASSLGDRAGGYTF TGCGCCAGCAGCTTGGGGGACAGGGCAGGTGGCTACACCTTC TRBD1 TRBV5-1 14 TRBJ1-2 -
CASSLVDTQNTEAFF TGTGCCAGCAGCCTAGTGGATACACAGAACACTGAAGCTTTCTTT - TRBV5-6 15 TRBJ1-1 -
CASSLGQVAPLHF TGTGCCAGCAGTTTAGGGCAGGTGGCTCCCCTCCACTTT - TRBV27 13 TRBJ1-6 few
CASSLALRGRTGELFF TGTGCCAGCAGCTTAGCCTTGCGGGGCAGGACCGGGGAGCTGTTTTTT - TRBV7-9 16 TRBJ2-2 -
CASRLSQNTGELFF TGTGCCAGCAGGTTGAGCCAGAACACCGGGGAGCTGTTTTTT - TRBV5-4 14 TRBJ2-2 -
CSASVFSSGGRNTGELFF TGCAGTGCTAGTGTATTTTCCAGCGGGGGGCGTAACACCGGGGAGCTGTTTTTT TRBD2 TRBV20-1 18 TRBJ2-2 -
CAIGQGFTEAFF TGTGCCATCGGACAGGGGTTCACTGAAGCTTTCTTT TRBD1 TRBV10-3 12 TRBJ1-1 -
CASSLGQGWYGYTF TGCGCCAGCAGCTTGGGACAGGGGTGGTATGGCTACACCTTC TRBD1 TRBV5-1 14 TRBJ1-2 -
CSAGLTNTGELFF TGCAGTGCCGGACTGACTAACACCGGGGAGCTGTTTTTT - TRBV29-1 13 TRBJ2-2 many
CASSQGSVVFLGDRENGYTF TGTGCCAGCAGCCAAGGATCCGTGGTCTTCCTCGGGGACAGGGAGAATGGCTACACCTTC TRBD1 TRBV4-2 20 TRBJ1-2 once
CASSLTIRNEQFF TGTGCCAGCAGCTTAACAATCCGCAATGAGCAGTTCTTC - TRBV7-3 13 TRBJ2-1 -
CASRPGTGSNNSPLHF TGTGCCAGCAGACCCGGGACAGGGAGTAATAATTCACCCCTCCACTTT TRBD1 TRBV7-9 16 TRBJ1-6 -
CASSYTERATDTQYF TGTGCCAGCAGTTACACAGAGCGGGCCACAGATACGCAGTATTTT - TRBV6-5 15 TRBJ2-3 -
CASRPGQGRNTGELFF TGTGCCAGCAGACCCGGACAGGGGAGGAACACCGGGGAGCTGTTTTTT TRBD1 TRBV5-5 16 TRBJ2-2 -
CASSLDRGLYEQYF TGCGCCAGCAGCTTGGACAGGGGGCTTTACGAGCAGTACTTC TRBD1 TRBV5-1 14 TRBJ2-7 -
CASSFRGGIQETQYF TGTGCCAGCAGCTTCAGAGGCGGGATCCAAGAGACCCAGTACTTC - TRBV5-4 15 TRBJ2-5 -
CARSSPGRNQPQHF TGTGCCAGAAGCTCCCCAGGTAGAAATCAGCCCCAGCATTTT - TRBV5-3 14 TRBJ1-5 -
CASSQEVRFMNTEAFF TGTGCCAGCAGCCAAGAGGTACGGTTTATGAACACTGAAGCTTTCTTT - TRBV4-2 16 TRBJ1-1 -
CASSPGLAGVRVTDTQYF TGTGCCAGCAGCCCCGGACTAGCGGGGGTCCGCGTGACAGATACGCAGTATTTT TRBD2 TRBV7-6 18 TRBJ2-3 -
CASSFRGGSGYTF TGTGCCAGCAGTTTTAGAGGGGGTAGTGGCTACACCTTC - TRBV28 13 TRBJ1-2 -
CASSRPTTTGGTEAFF TGCGCCAGCAGCCGACCTACAACGACAGGGGGCACTGAAGCTTTCTTT TRBD1 TRBV5-1 16 TRBJ1-1 -
CASGLGGGLNTEAFF TGTGCTAGTGGTTTGGGGGGAGGGTTGAACACTGAAGCTTTCTTT - TRBV12-5 15 TRBJ1-1 -
CASSPPELRYGYTF TGTGCCAGCTCACCACCGGAGTTGAGATATGGCTACACCTTC - TRBV18 14 TRBJ1-2 -
CASSRKGQGGEKLFF TGTGCCAGCAGTCGCAAGGGACAGGGTGGGGAAAAACTGTTTTTT TRBD1 TRBV27 15 TRBJ1-4 many